This entry lists 2 T cell receptor beta chains sequenced from one sample in a study of response to subunit inactivated influenza vaccine (dated by TCRdb to between 2017 and 2018). The library was built by means of RT-PCR. TCRdb records Illumina HiSeq 2500 as the sequencer. The public reads were reprocessed in TCRdb via fastp at Q25 and MiXCR, keeping in-frame beta chains. Records with the same CDR3 protein are collapsed into one entry carrying the most frequent genes and DNA. For this sample the table gives over 800,000 distinct CDR3 sequences, of which around 21% were detected only once. The ten largest clones capture roughly 10% of the sample. The material sequenced was PBMCs from blood, taken 5 to 6 days after vaccination. These receptors all come from a man aged 50-60 years who received an inactivated influenza vaccine. Donor details come from another sample of the same person, matched by shared clones.

In this sample, this clonotype turned up many times. The V and J genes are TRBV7-8 and TRBJ2-3, with 7 bases identical to TRBD2. Trimming cost V 5 bases and J 2 bases; bases outside gene matches: 7. This CDR3 is 15 amino acids long. The V gene's germline CDR1 is SGHVS and CDR2 FQNEAQ. CDR3: CASSLWGGITDTQYF. For the CDR3, the DNA is TGTGCCAGCAGCCTCTGGGGGGGTATCACAGATACGCAGTATTTT.

The chain couples TRBV11-2 to TRBJ2-7; 10 positions match TRBD1. CDR1 SGHAT and CDR2 FQNNGV come from the germline V gene. J gave up 2 bases and V 5 bases, and 15 bases lay outside the gene matches. The CDR3 totals 18 residues. The CDR3 DNA sequence: TGTGCCAGCAGCAATCGCCGGGACAGGGGCTATCGAGCCTACGAGCAGTACTTC. This codes for CASSNRRDRGYRAYEQYF.